These 9 T cell receptor beta chains originate from one sample sequenced in a study of shared clonotypes between healthy human individuals. Naivety among CD8 cells was defined by CD45RO negativity and positive CCR7 selection, thereby excluding terminally differentiated effector memory CD45RA+ cells. The assay was immunoSEQ multiplex PCR, and TCRdb's table has in-frame clones only and misses some. Among 630,000 or so clones listed, roughly 98% were seen once. Specimen: naive CD8+ T cells sorted from blood. The origin of the receptors is a man aged 25-45 years in good health.

The genes are TRBV4-3 and TRBJ1-5; 8 bases are a match to TRBD1. The CDR3 runs to 16 residues. The germline V gene encodes CDR1 LGHNA and CDR2 YSLEER. J gave up 5 bases and V 3 bases, and 9 bases lay outside the gene matches. In DNA, the CDR3 is TGCGCCAGCAGCCATGGGGCGGTCAGGGGGCATCAGCCCCAGCATTTT. Its translation: CASSHGAVRGHQPQHF.

The chain recombines TRBV29-1 with TRBJ2-1; D uncertain. Looked up from germline, CDR1 is SQVTM and CDR2 is ANQGSEA. The CDR3 extends over 9 amino acids. Trimming left V 5 bases short and J 7 bases short, with 3 bases between. The CDR3 protein is CSVSNEQFF. In DNA form, the CDR3 reads TGCAGCGTTTCAAATGAGCAGTTCTTC.

A note on this clone: Other DNA sequences in the same sample also yield this CDR3. The chain joins TRBV5-6 to TRBJ2-7, with D maybe TRBD1 (6 bases). Trimming left V 0 bases short and J 5 bases short, with 9 bases between. The CDR3 runs to 13 residues. Germline values: CDR1 SGHDT, CDR2 YYEEEE. As DNA, the CDR3 is TGTGCCAGCAGCTTGGGGCAGGGGAACGAGCAGTACTTC. Its translation: CASSLGQGNEQYF.

This chain links TRBV10-3 with TRBJ2-1, with TRBD2 matching over 9 bases. Germline assignment: CDR1 ENHRY and CDR2 SYGVKD. The J segment lost 6 bases and the V segment lost 6 bases, leaving 12 bases of the junction unmatched. CDR3 length: 16 residues. The CDR3 region is CAISPMEGTSSNEQFF. The CDR3 DNA sequence: TGTGCCATCAGCCCCATGGAGGGGACTAGCAGCAATGAGCAGTTCTTC.

The V gene is TRBV4-3, the J gene TRBJ2-1; no definite D call. The ends were cut back, 1 base at V and 5 bases at J, with 12 bases in the middle. The germline V gene has CDR1 LGHNA and CDR2 YSLEER. There are 15 residues in the CDR3. The CDR3: CASSQASYGNNEQFF. Here the CDR3 DNA reads TGCGCCAGCAGCCAAGCTAGTTATGGGAACAATGAGCAGTTCTTC.

This chain connects TRBV7-3 to TRBJ2-3; TRBD2 agrees at 11 bases. This CDR3 has 18 residues. Looked up from germline, CDR1 is SGHTA and CDR2 is FQGTGA. V gave up 5 bases and J gave up 6 bases; unmatched junction bases: 16. The CDR3 loop is CASSASGTSGPAPDTQYF. CDR3 nucleotides: TGTGCCAGCAGCGCGTCCGGGACTAGCGGACCCGCGCCGGATACGCAGTATTTT.

On this clone itself: Additional DNA sequences in this sample encode the identical CDR3. The CDR3 sequence is CASSSAYEQYF. The CDR3 nucleotides read TGTGCCAGCAGTTCGGCTTACGAGCAGTACTTC. This rearrangement joins TRBV5-5 to TRBJ2-7; no clear D. Germline CDR1 is SGHKS and CDR2 is YYEKEE (reference sequence). V lost 5 bases and J lost 4, with 7 bases in between. The CDR3 is 11 amino acids.

Concerning this clone itself: The same CDR3 also results from other DNA sequences found in this sample. The CDR3 DNA reads as TGTGCCAGCAGCGACCCCTATGGCTACACCTTC. Its protein is CASSDPYGYTF. This chain links TRBV9 with TRBJ1-2; no firm D call. V was clipped by 3 bases and J by 4 bases, with 4 bases between them. The germline V gene has CDR1 SGDLS and CDR2 YYNGEE. This CDR3 comprises 11 residues.

This chain's CDR3 is CASSGLGGNTEAFF. The CDR3 DNA is TGTGCCAGCAGTGGGCTTGGGGGAAACACTGAAGCTTTCTTT. The chain recombines TRBV6-1 with TRBJ1-1; tentative D call: TRBD1 (5 bases). CDR1 is MNHNS and CDR2 is SASEGT in the germline V gene. The CDR3 totals 14 residues. Trimming removed 4 bases from V and 2 bases from J, with 11 bases in between.